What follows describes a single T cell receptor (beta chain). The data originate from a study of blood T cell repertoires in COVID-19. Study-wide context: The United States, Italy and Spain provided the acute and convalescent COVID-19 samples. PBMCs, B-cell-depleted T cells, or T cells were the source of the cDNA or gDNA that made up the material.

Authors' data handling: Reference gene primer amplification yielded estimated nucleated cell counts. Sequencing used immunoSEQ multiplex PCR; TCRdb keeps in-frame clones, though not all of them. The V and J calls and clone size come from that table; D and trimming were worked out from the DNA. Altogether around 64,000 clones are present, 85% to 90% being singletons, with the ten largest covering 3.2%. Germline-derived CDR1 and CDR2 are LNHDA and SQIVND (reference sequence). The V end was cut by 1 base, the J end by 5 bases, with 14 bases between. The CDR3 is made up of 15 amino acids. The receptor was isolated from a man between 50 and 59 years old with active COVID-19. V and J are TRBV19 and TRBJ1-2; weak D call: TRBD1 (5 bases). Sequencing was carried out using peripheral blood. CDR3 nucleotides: TGTGCCAGTAGTATAGCCCTCCAGGGATCTTATGGCTACACCTTC. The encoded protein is CASSIALQGSYGYTF.